This passage covers 7 T cell receptor beta chains from one sample sequenced in a study of T cell repertoires in cytomegalovirus infection. No antigens are known for them. In TCRdb, the reads were re-called with MiXCR into one record per CDR3 protein. Of about 770,000 distinct CDR3 sequences listed, roughly 29% were seen once; the top ten hold approximately 14%. The sample was cultured CD8+ T cells from PBMCs, taken from culture after CMV antigen stimulation. The receptors here all came from a human donor in good health (CMV status not recorded). Some clones in this sample may be carry-over from other donors' samples.

The CDR3 loop reads CASSSEDGYTF. CDR3 DNA sequence: TGCGCCAGCAGCTCTGAGGATGGCTACACCTTC. This chain joins TRBV5-1 and TRBJ1-2; D uncertain. V lost 3 bases and J 6 bases, leaving 6 bases between the germline ends. The germline V gene has CDR1 SGHRS and CDR2 YFSETQ. The CDR3 has 11 amino acids.

This rearrangement joins TRBV5-1 to TRBJ2-7; D is unclear. The CDR3 runs to 13 residues. Trimming stripped 1 base from V and 4 bases from J, with 9 bases between. In germline, CDR1 is SGHRS, CDR2 YFSETQ. DNA of the CDR3: TGCGCCAGCAGCTTGAACACCTTTTACGAGCAGTACTTC. It encodes CASSLNTFYEQYF. The complete variable domain, with remaining parts taken from reference TRBV5-1 and TRBJ2-7, reads KAGVTQTPRYLIKTRGQQVTLSCSPISGHRSVSWYQQTPGQGLQFLFEYFSETQRNKGNFPGRFSGRQFSNSRSEMNVSTLELGDSALYLCASSLNTFYEQYFGPGTRLTVT.

The chain couples TRBV6-2 or TRBV6-3 to TRBJ1-1, with D unresolved. Trimming removed 0 bases at V and 0 bases at J, with 8 bases between. CDR1 is MNHEY and CDR2 is SVGEGT in the germline V gene. CDR3 length: 15 amino acids. The CDR3 reads CASSYSTVMNTEAFF. The CDR3 bases are TGTGCCAGCAGTTACTCGACGGTCATGAACACTGAAGCTTTCTTT.

This chain connects TRBV7-6 to TRBJ1-6; 8 bases are shared with TRBD1. The germline V gene encodes CDR1 SGHVS and CDR2 FNYEAQ. The V segment lost 7 bases and the J segment 7 bases; nucleotides outside the gene matches: 6. This CDR3 spans 14 amino acids. The CDR3 here is CASIGQGKNSPLHF. CDR3 in DNA: TGTGCCAGCATCGGACAGGGAAAAAATTCACCCCTCCACTTT.

This clonotype was picked up a small number of times. This rearrangement joins TRBV12-3 or TRBV12-4 to TRBJ2-1, with TRBD1 matching over 11 bases. Unmatched junction bases numbered 5, after V lost 4 bases and J lost 3 bases. CDR3 size: 16 residues. The CDR3 region has the DNA TGTGCCAGCAGTTCTGAGGACAGGGGGCACTACAATGAGCAGTTCTTC. Its translation: CASSSEDRGHYNEQFF.

This clonotype was observed at least ten times. The chain links TRBV7-9 to TRBJ1-2; D might be TRBD1 (6 bases). Trimming pared 4 bases from V and 4 bases from J, leaving 19 bases between. The CDR3 totals 16 residues. Germline CDR1 reads SEHNR; CDR2 reads FQNEAQ (reference sequence). For the CDR3, the DNA is TGTGCCAGCAGCTCTCTTAGGTTTACAGGGACCTATGGCTACACCTTC. Translation gives CASSSLRFTGTYGYTF.

The V and J genes are TRBV7-6 and TRBJ2-3, with a possible D match to TRBD2 (5 bases). The length of the CDR3 is 15 residues. V lost 6 bases and J lost 3, with 16 bases in between. Germline CDR1 is SGHVS and CDR2 is FNYEAQ. This chain's CDR3 is CASSFLRTDTDTQYF. Here the CDR3 DNA reads TGTGCCAGCAGTTTTCTCCGGACTGATACAGATACGCAGTATTTT.